This TCR beta chain was identified in a study of Tregs in tolerant kidney transplant recipients. Study-level points and caveats: Some patients' samples used different primers over time, so nucleotide sequences weren't comparable. Findings come from small patient numbers and require larger validation.

On this clone: Its specificity is unknown.

Thawed PBMCs were FACS-sorted into unstimulated CD4+CD25+CD127- regulatory T cells, CD4+CD25- non-regulatory cells, CD4 and CD8 cells. Clones were sequenced by immunoSEQ multiplex PCR, and TCRdb holds only the in-frame ones, with some missing. The sample lists 90,000 to 130,000 clones; 85% to 90% were seen once. This CDR3 comprises 14 residues. Trimming left V 2 bases short and J 5 bases short, with 12 bases between. Germline lookup yields CDR1 SNHLY and CDR2 FYNNEI. This chain connects TRBV2 to TRBJ1-2; D ambiguous. The source is a human donor who received a combined kidney and bone marrow transplant. The sequencing used CD4+ T cells from blood, collected before the transplant. The CDR3 bases are TGTGCCAGCAGTGAAACAGCCCGCCGTTATGGCTACACCTTC. Translated, it gives CASSETARRYGYTF.